This is a list of T cell receptor beta chains from one sample in a study of siplizumab effects on memory and regulatory T cells. Generated by immunoSEQ multiplex PCR, the TCRdb table keeps only in-frame clones and is missing some. The repertoire has tens of thousands of clones, 70% to 90% of them found once; the top ten carry 0.25%. What was sequenced was naive CD4+ T cells sorted from blood. Receptor source: a human donor in good health. CDR3s include the opening cysteine and the closing phenylalanine or tryptophan. D genes are given only for firm matches. Rows give clone size only sometimes, using once, few, many, or a class for an expanded clone.

d_gene: .
v_gene: TRBV5-6
j_gene: TRBJ1-6
abundance: .
CDR3nt: TGTGCCAGCAGCGCGGGCTGGGATTCACCCCTCCACTTT
CDR3aa: CASSAGWDSPLHF

d_gene: .
v_gene: TRBV5-1
j_gene: TRBJ1-5
abundance: .
CDR3nt: TGCGCCAGCAGCTTGGGACAGGTTGATCAGCCCCAGCATTTT
CDR3aa: CASSLGQVDQPQHF

d_gene: .
v_gene: TRBV7-2
j_gene: TRBJ2-1
abundance: .
CDR3nt: TGTGCCAGCACTATGGGGGGCTCCTACAATGAGCAGTTCTTC
CDR3aa: CASTMGGSYNEQFF

d_gene: .
v_gene: TRBV18
j_gene: TRBJ1-1
abundance: .
CDR3nt: TGTGCCAGCTCACCACCACCAGGGCCCACTGAAGCTTTCTTT
CDR3aa: CASSPPPGPTEAFF

d_gene: .
v_gene: TRBV5-4
j_gene: TRBJ1-4
abundance: .
CDR3nt: TGTGCCAGCAGTTCTGGCCCGCGTACGGATGAAAAACTGTTTTTT
CDR3aa: CASSSGPRTDEKLFF

d_gene: .
v_gene: TRBV6-5
j_gene: TRBJ2-7
abundance: .
CDR3nt: TGTGCCAGCAGTCCCGAGGGAAGCTCCTACGAGCAGTACTTC
CDR3aa: CASSPEGSSYEQYF

d_gene: TRBD2
v_gene: TRBV27
j_gene: TRBJ2-1
abundance: .
CDR3nt: TGTGCCAGCAGAAGCGGGAGGGAGTTCGGTGAGCAGTTCTTC
CDR3aa: CASRSGREFGEQFF

d_gene: .
v_gene: TRBV7-3
j_gene: TRBJ2-7
abundance: .
CDR3nt: TGTGCCAGCAGCCCGGGATCGGGGGTATCCGAGCAGTACTTC
CDR3aa: CASSPGSGVSEQYF

d_gene: .
v_gene: TRBV4-1
j_gene: TRBJ1-3
abundance: .
CDR3nt: TGCGCCAGCAGCCAAGATCACATCCTCTCTGGAAACACCATATATTTT
CDR3aa: CASSQDHILSGNTIYF

d_gene: .
v_gene: TRBV18
j_gene: TRBJ2-1
abundance: .
CDR3nt: TGTGCCAGCTCACCAGAGGGCGACGCAGATGAGCAGTTCTTC
CDR3aa: CASSPEGDADEQFF

d_gene: TRBD1
v_gene: TRBV7-3
j_gene: TRBJ2-5
abundance: .
CDR3nt: TGTGCCAGCAGCTACGGGACAGGCCTGCAAGAGACCCAGTACTTC
CDR3aa: CASSYGTGLQETQYF

d_gene: TRBD2
v_gene: TRBV5-1
j_gene: TRBJ2-7
abundance: .
CDR3nt: TGCGCCAGCAGTAGGGCGGGAGCGGCCGGGGACTCCTACGAGCAGTACTTC
CDR3aa: CASSRAGAAGDSYEQYF

d_gene: .
v_gene: TRBV11-2
j_gene: TRBJ2-7
abundance: .
CDR3nt: TGTGCCAGCAGCTTAGGTCGGGCTGGCGAGCAGTACTTC
CDR3aa: CASSLGRAGEQYF

d_gene: TRBD2
v_gene: TRBV7-3
j_gene: TRBJ2-3
abundance: .
CDR3nt: TGTGCCAGCAGCGGACTAGCGGGAGCTTCAGATACGCAGTATTTT
CDR3aa: CASSGLAGASDTQYF

d_gene: TRBD1
v_gene: TRBV28
j_gene: TRBJ1-4
abundance: .
CDR3nt: TGTGCCAGCAGTTTATTGAGGGGGCTGGGCCCGCGGAAACTGTTTTTT
CDR3aa: CASSLLRGLGPRKLFF

d_gene: .
v_gene: TRBV2
j_gene: TRBJ1-5
abundance: once
CDR3nt: TGTGCCAGCGGGGGGGAGGAGGATCAGCCCCAGCATTTT
CDR3aa: CASGGEEDQPQHF

d_gene: .
v_gene: TRBV23-1
j_gene: TRBJ2-1
abundance: once
CDR3nt: TGCGCCAGCAGTCACGACAATCCAGTCGGGGAGCAGTTCTTC
CDR3aa: CASSHDNPVGEQFF

d_gene: .
v_gene: TRBV29-1
j_gene: TRBJ2-1
abundance: .
CDR3nt: TGCAGCGTTAATCCTAAAACAGGGCTCGGCAATGAGCAGTTCTTC
CDR3aa: CSVNPKTGLGNEQFF

d_gene: .
v_gene: TRBV25-1
j_gene: TRBJ1-1
abundance: .
CDR3nt: TGTGCCAGCAGTGAAGCGGGACGGACGGGAAGTGAAGCTTTCTTT
CDR3aa: CASSEAGRTGSEAFF

d_gene: TRBD2
v_gene: TRBV7-8
j_gene: TRBJ2-2
abundance: .
CDR3nt: TGTGCCAGCAGCTTACGGCCAGCGGGGGCGCGAGCGAACACCGGGGAGCTGTTTTTT
CDR3aa: CASSLRPAGARANTGELFF

d_gene: TRBD1
v_gene: TRBV5-1
j_gene: TRBJ1-2
abundance: .
CDR3nt: TGCGCCAGCAGGCAGACAGGGGACTATGGCTACACCTTC
CDR3aa: CASRQTGDYGYTF

d_gene: .
v_gene: TRBV28
j_gene: TRBJ1-2
abundance: few
CDR3nt: TGTGCCATCATCGACAGTGTCTATGGCTACACCTTC
CDR3aa: CAIIDSVYGYTF

d_gene: .
v_gene: TRBV30
j_gene: TRBJ1-1
abundance: .
CDR3nt: TGTGCCTGGAGTCCCAGGGTGGGGGACACTGAAGCTTTCTTT
CDR3aa: CAWSPRVGDTEAFF

d_gene: .
v_gene: TRBV19
j_gene: TRBJ1-2
abundance: .
CDR3nt: TGTGCCAGTAGGAGACAGCAGAACTATGGCTACACCTTC
CDR3aa: CASRRQQNYGYTF

d_gene: .
v_gene: TRBV18
j_gene: TRBJ2-3
abundance: .
CDR3nt: TGTGCCAGCTCACCTAGCCGGGGCACAGATACGCAGTATTTT
CDR3aa: CASSPSRGTDTQYF

d_gene: .
v_gene: TRBV9
j_gene: TRBJ2-4
abundance: .
CDR3nt: TGTGCCAGCAGCGTAGCGGCTGGGGGGGCCAAAAACATTCAGTACTTC
CDR3aa: CASSVAAGGAKNIQYF

d_gene: TRBD1
v_gene: TRBV29-1
j_gene: TRBJ1-5
abundance: .
CDR3nt: TGCAGCGTTGCCCAGGGGGTGTGGCAGCCCCAGCATTTT
CDR3aa: CSVAQGVWQPQHF

d_gene: .
v_gene: TRBV4-1
j_gene: TRBJ2-4
abundance: .
CDR3nt: TGCGCCAGCAGCCAGTTAGGGCTAGCCAAAAACATTCAGTACTTC
CDR3aa: CASSQLGLAKNIQYF

d_gene: .
v_gene: TRBV5-1
j_gene: TRBJ2-7
abundance: .
CDR3nt: TGCGCCCCGCAGCCCCACGAGCAGTACTTC
CDR3aa: CAPQPHEQYF

d_gene: .
v_gene: TRBV27
j_gene: TRBJ1-2
abundance: .
CDR3nt: TGTGCCAGCAGTTTTGGAGGGGCCTCGAGTTCCTATGGCTACACCTTC
CDR3aa: CASSFGGASSSYGYTF

d_gene: .
v_gene: TRBV7-9
j_gene: TRBJ1-4
abundance: once
CDR3nt: TGTGCCAGCAGCTTAGGGGGGGCAGATGAAAAACTGTTTTTT
CDR3aa: CASSLGGADEKLFF

d_gene: .
v_gene: TRBV6-5
j_gene: TRBJ2-7
abundance: .
CDR3nt: TGTGCCAGCAGTCAATACCCCCACGAGCAGTACTTC
CDR3aa: CASSQYPHEQYF

d_gene: .
v_gene: TRBV30
j_gene: TRBJ2-7
abundance: .
CDR3nt: TGTGCCTGGTCCTCGGGACCCTCTTGGGAGCAGTACTTC
CDR3aa: CAWSSGPSWEQYF

d_gene: .
v_gene: TRBV10-3
j_gene: TRBJ2-3
abundance: .
CDR3nt: TGTGCCATCAGTGATATTGGAGATACGCAGTATTTT
CDR3aa: CAISDIGDTQYF

d_gene: .
v_gene: TRBV19
j_gene: TRBJ1-2
abundance: once
CDR3nt: TGTGCCAGTAGTAGGGCAGGGGCTAACTATGGCTACACCTTC
CDR3aa: CASSRAGANYGYTF